The 3 T cell receptor beta chains listed next were all sequenced from one sample in a study of siplizumab effects on memory and regulatory T cells. Profiling relied on immunoSEQ multiplex PCR, and the TCRdb table lists in-frame clones only, not all of them. The sample has around 110,000 clones; approximately 94% are singletons. Sequencing was done on a sample of non-Treg CD4+ T cells sorted from blood. These receptors were taken from a human donor in good health.

CDR3 sequence (DNA): TGTGCCAGCAGCTTGGGCGTTCGGAGGGAATTAAAGGACGAGCAGTACTTC. Translated: CASSLGVRRELKDEQYF. The rearrangement uses TRBV5-4 and TRBJ2-7, with a weak D call TRBD2 (6 bases). Trimming pared 0 bases from V and 5 bases from J, leaving 21 bases between. The CDR3 is 17 residues long. The germline V gene encodes CDR1 SGHNT and CDR2 YYREEE (reference sequence).

The V gene is TRBV7-8, the J gene TRBJ1-5; no definite D call. The CDR3 covers 14 residues. Germline lookup yields CDR1 SGHVS and CDR2 FQNEAQ. V was trimmed by 1 base and J by 7 bases, leaving 11 bases between them. The CDR3 sequence is CASSLGGAYQPQHF. CDR3 coding DNA: TGTGCCAGCAGCTTAGGGGGAGCGTACCAGCCCCAGCATTTT.

The chain has TRBV7-2 and TRBJ1-2, with TRBD1 matching 8 bases. This CDR3 is built from 14 residues. Germline V gene data show CDR1 as SGHTA and CDR2 as FQGNSA. J lost 6 bases, V lost 4 bases, and 7 bases had no gene match. In DNA form, the CDR3 reads TGTGCCAGCAGCTCGAACCAGGGGGCGGATGGCTACACCTTC. This encodes CASSSNQGADGYTF. The full variable domain, completed using reference TRBV7-2 and TRBJ1-2, is GAGVSQSPSNKVTEKGKDVELRCDPISGHTALYWYRQSLGQGLEFLIYFQGNSAPDKSGLPSDRFSAERTGGSVSTLTIQRTQQEDSAVYLCASSSNQGADGYTFGSGTRLTVV.